This T cell receptor beta chain was found in a study of blood T cell repertoires in COVID-19. Study details: Italy, Spain and the United States were the sources of the convalescent and acute COVID-19 samples. PBMCs, B-cell-depleted T cells, or T cells provided the cDNA or gDNA that made up the material.

Data came from immunoSEQ multiplex PCR; TCRdb stores just in-frame clones and leaves some out. The table includes 30,000 to 45,000 clones, nearly 90% detected once. The CDR3 extends over 18 amino acids. V trimming: 5 bases; J trimming: 5 bases; junction bases outside the gene matches: 20. The germline V gene has CDR1 SGHTA and CDR2 FQGNSA. The sequence came from a man in his 60s with active COVID-19. The sequenced sample consisted of peripheral blood. This chain uses TRBV7-2 with TRBJ2-7; 8 nucleotides align to TRBD2. CDR3 region: CASSPRRTSWGSGDEQYF. The CDR3 DNA reads TGTGCCAGCAGCCCCAGACGGACTAGCTGGGGCTCGGGTGACGAGCAGTACTTC. Full variable domain (remainder filled in from reference TRBV7-2 and TRBJ2-7): GAGVSQSPSNKVTEKGKDVELRCDPISGHTALYWYRQSLGQGLEFLIYFQGNSAPDKSGLPSDRFSAERTGGSVSTLTIQRTQQEDSAVYLCASSPRRTSWGSGDEQYFGPGTRLTVT.